Listed below are T cell receptor beta chains from one sample, sequenced in a study of long-term antiretroviral therapy in people with HIV. Assay used: immunoSEQ multiplex PCR; TCRdb lists only in-frame clones, some missing. The data contain 25,000 to 30,000 clones, around four fifths of them singletons. The specimen comprised unsorted PBMCs, sampled 2.9 years after starting antiretroviral therapy. All receptors come from a man between 45 and 60 years old with HIV. Each CDR3 is given with its conserved first and last residue. The D gene is left open where the match is weak. Clone sizes are given selectively: once, few, many, or a class where the clone is expanded.

d_call clone_size j_call v_call cdr3_nt cdr3_aa
. . TRBJ1-4 TRBV5-6 TGTGCCAGCAGCTTGGATCCAGGGGCTGAAAAACTGTTTTTT CASSLDPGAEKLFF
. . TRBJ2-5 TRBV7-9 TGTGCCAGCAGCTTAGCGGCTGGCCGAGGGACCCAGTACTTC CASSLAAGRGTQYF
. . TRBJ1-2 TRBV4-1 TGCGCCAGCAGCCAAGATGTTAAGGGGAGGCAACTTTATGGCTACACCTTC CASSQDVKGRQLYGYTF
. . TRBJ1-1 TRBV6-5 TGTGCCAGCAGCCGGGCCGAAGATAATGAAGCTTTCTTT CASSRAEDNEAFF
. . TRBJ2-4 TRBV4-1 TGCGCCAGCAGCCAAGATCTACCGGTCAAAAACATTCAGTACTTC CASSQDLPVKNIQYF
. once TRBJ1-1 TRBV6-5 TGTGCCAGCACCCTAAACCGTTGGGATATGGCTTTCTTT CASTLNRWDMAFF
. . TRBJ1-1 TRBV20-1 TGCAGTGGGAGGACAGTTGAAGCTTTCTTT CSGRTVEAFF
. few TRBJ1-5 TRBV28 TGTGCCAGTACGCAGGGCTTATGGGGGCCCCAGCATTTT CASTQGLWGPQHF
. . TRBJ1-3 TRBV9 TGTGCCAGCAGCGTAGCATCGGAATGGGTTGGAAACACCATATATTTT CASSVASEWVGNTIYF
TRBD1 . TRBJ1-5 TRBV4-3 TGCGCCAGCAGCCAAAACAGGGGGCTAGGTCAGCCCCAGCATTTT CASSQNRGLGQPQHF
TRBD2 . TRBJ2-3 TRBV7-6 TGTGCCAGCAGCTATCCCAGACTAGCGGGGGACCATACGCAGTATTTT CASSYPRLAGDHTQYF
. . TRBJ1-5 TRBV29-1 TGCAGCGTTAAGGATCGAGGGAGCCAGCCCCAGCATTTT CSVKDRGSQPQHF
. . TRBJ1-1 TRBV9 TGTGCCAGCAGCGTAGGAGTAGACGGCACTGAAGCTTTCTTT CASSVGVDGTEAFF
TRBD2 . TRBJ2-2 TRBV7-7 TGTGCTAGCAGCTCGAAGGTTGGCCGGGAGGGGGACACCGGGGAGCTGTTTTTT CASSSKVGREGDTGELFF
. few TRBJ1-3 TRBV19 TGTGCCAGTCGGGTCGCAGCGAGCTCTGGAAACACCATATATTTT CASRVAASSGNTIYF
. few TRBJ2-2 TRBV5-4 TGTGCCAGCAGCTTGGTTTCCGGGGAGCTGTTTTTT CASSLVSGELFF
. . TRBJ2-3 TRBV30 TGTGCCTGGAGTAGGCGGGGAGTGACAGATACGCAGTATTTT CAWSRRGVTDTQYF
. . TRBJ2-5 TRBV27 TGTGCCAGCAGTCTCGTTAATCCCTCGGGACCTCGAGAGACCCAGTACTTC CASSLVNPSGPRETQYF
TRBD1 . TRBJ2-7 TRBV11-3 TGTGCCAGCAGCGAAGGACAGGGGGCATACGAGCAGTACTTC CASSEGQGAYEQYF
. . TRBJ1-2 TRBV7-9 TGTGCCAGCAGCTTAGCTGAATCTAACTATGGCTACACCTTC CASSLAESNYGYTF
TRBD2 . TRBJ2-3 TRBV9 TGTGCCAGCAGCGTAGGTCCTAGCGGGGGCACAGATACGCAGTATTTT CASSVGPSGGTDTQYF
. . TRBJ2-7 TRBV28 TGTGCCAGCAGTTCCCCCGGCAGGTCCCTCTACGAGCAGTACTTC CASSSPGRSLYEQYF
. . TRBJ1-1 TRBV7-8 TGTGCCAGCAGCTTAGTTCCCGGGGCGACTGAAGCTTTCTTT CASSLVPGATEAFF
. . TRBJ2-3 TRBV7-2 TGTGCCAGCAGCCGGGACCTAACTAGCACAGATACGCAGTATTTT CASSRDLTSTDTQYF
TRBD1 few TRBJ2-2 TRBV15 TGTGCCACCACGGGGGGACAGGGGTTCAACACCGGGGAGCTGTTTTTT CATTGGQGFNTGELFF
TRBD2 . TRBJ2-1 TRBV7-8 TGTGCCAGCAGCTTCCTAGCGGGGGGGCTCAATGAGCAGTTCTTC CASSFLAGGLNEQFF
. . TRBJ2-5 TRBV4-1 TGCGCCAGCAGCCACGGGGGAACGAAAGAGACCCAGTACTTC CASSHGGTKETQYF
. . TRBJ1-3 TRBV30 TGTGCCTGGAGTCCCTGGGCCTCTGGAAACACCATATATTTT CAWSPWASGNTIYF
TRBD1 . TRBJ1-4 TRBV7-2 TGTGCCAGCAGGACGGGACAGCCAACTAATGAAAAACTGTTTTTT CASRTGQPTNEKLFF
. . TRBJ1-1 TRBV28 TGTGCCAGCAGACGTGGGGGGGGGCGTGGGACTGAAGCTTTCTTT CASRRGGGRGTEAFF
TRBD2 . TRBJ2-3 TRBV7-3 TGTGCCAGCAGCCTCTATTCTATACTAGCGGGGAGCACAGATACGCAGTATTTT CASSLYSILAGSTDTQYF
. . TRBJ2-7 TRBV19 TGTGCCAGTAGTCCCACCGTTTGGGGGCTACACTACGAGCAGTACTTC CASSPTVWGLHYEQYF
. . TRBJ1-6 TRBV28 TGTGCCAGCAGTTTACGGACTTCGGCTTCACCCCTCCACTTT CASSLRTSASPLHF
TRBD1 . TRBJ1-1 TRBV9 TGTGCCAGCAGCGTGACAGGGGTGCCGAACACTGAAGCTTTCTTT CASSVTGVPNTEAFF
. . TRBJ1-4 TRBV28 TGTGCCAGCAGTTTGAACCCACGTATTGAAAAACTGTTTTTT CASSLNPRIEKLFF
TRBD2 . TRBJ2-7 TRBV5-1 TGCGCCAGCAGCACTGGGACTAGCGTTAGCTCCTACGAGCAGTACTTC CASSTGTSVSSYEQYF
. . TRBJ1-4 TRBV5-5 TGTGCCAGCAGCTTGTGGACTAATGAAAAACTGTTTTTT CASSLWTNEKLFF
. . TRBJ2-5 TRBV5-1 TGCGCCAGCTCGGGCCGTGGGGAGACCCAGTACTTC CASSGRGETQYF
TRBD2 . TRBJ2-7 TRBV5-1 TGCGCCAGCAGTTTTACGGGGGGGCCCTACTACGAGCAGTACTTC CASSFTGGPYYEQYF
. . TRBJ2-7 TRBV10-1 TGCGCCAGCAGTGAGTCGTTCGGGGGGCGCGGCGAGCAGTACTTC CASSESFGGRGEQYF
. . TRBJ1-6 TRBV19 TGTGCCAGTAGGACCCCACAGGGCTCACCCCTCCACTTT CASRTPQGSPLHF
. . TRBJ1-1 TRBV28 TGTGCCAGCAGTTTATTGGCAGCGTCGACGAACACTGAAGCTTTCTTT CASSLLAASTNTEAFF
. . TRBJ2-1 TRBV9 TGTGCCAGCAGCGTAGTCCCGGATAGCTCCTACAATGAGCAGTTCTTC CASSVVPDSSYNEQFF
. few TRBJ2-3 TRBV7-9 TGTGCCAGCAGCTCGGCCGTCAACACAGATACGCAGTATTTT CASSSAVNTDTQYF
. . TRBJ2-2 TRBV19 TGTGCCAGTAGCAGTACCGGGGAGCTGTTTTTT CASSSTGELFF
TRBD1 few TRBJ1-3 TRBV6-5 TGTGCCAGCAGTTACTCCCCCGGGACAGGGCTCCTATATTTT CASSYSPGTGLLYF
TRBD1 . TRBJ1-1 TRBV30 TGTGCCTGGATCCTCACCCGGACAGGGCTCATTAACACTGAAGCTTTCTTT CAWILTRTGLINTEAFF
. . TRBJ1-2 TRBV6-5 TGTGCCAGCAGTTTGGTCAGGAAGTCCTATGGCTACACCTTC CASSLVRKSYGYTF
. . TRBJ2-1 TRBV19 TGTGCCAGTACCCAATCGGTCGGGGATGAGCAGTTCTTC CASTQSVGDEQFF
. few TRBJ2-2 TRBV6-5 TGTGCCAGCAGTTACCAGGCGGCTGGTTACACCGGGGAGCTGTTTTTT CASSYQAAGYTGELFF